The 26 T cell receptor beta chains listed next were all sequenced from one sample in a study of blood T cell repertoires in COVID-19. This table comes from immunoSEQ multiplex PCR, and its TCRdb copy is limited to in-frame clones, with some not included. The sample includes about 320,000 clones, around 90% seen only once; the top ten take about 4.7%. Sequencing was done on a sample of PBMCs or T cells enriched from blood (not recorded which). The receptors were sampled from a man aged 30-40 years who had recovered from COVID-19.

The CDR3 reads CASSSATTSTVYEQYF. In nucleotides, the CDR3 is TGTGCCAGCAGCTCTGCTACGACTAGCACAGTATACGAGCAGTACTTC. The chain has TRBV7-9 and TRBJ2-7, with TRBD2 matching over 7 bases. The length of the CDR3 is 16 residues. From germline, CDR1 is SEHNR and CDR2 FQNEAQ (reference sequence). The ends lost 4 bases at V and 4 bases at J; junction bases unmatched: 13.

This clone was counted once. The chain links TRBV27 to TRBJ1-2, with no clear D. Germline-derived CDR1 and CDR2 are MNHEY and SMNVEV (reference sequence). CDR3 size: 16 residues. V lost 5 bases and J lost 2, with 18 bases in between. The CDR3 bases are TGTGCCAGCAGTCCATCACCTACTAGGGAGAACTATGGCTACACCTTC. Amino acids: CASSPSPTRENYGYTF.

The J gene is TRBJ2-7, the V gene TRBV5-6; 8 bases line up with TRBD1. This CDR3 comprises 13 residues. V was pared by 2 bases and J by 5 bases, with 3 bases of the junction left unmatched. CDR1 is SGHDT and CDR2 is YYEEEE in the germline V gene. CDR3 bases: TGTGCCAGCAGCTTCCAGGGGGCCGACGAGCAGTACTTC. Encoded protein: CASSFQGADEQYF. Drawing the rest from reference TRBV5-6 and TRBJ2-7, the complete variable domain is DAGVTQSPTHLIKTRGQQVTLRCSPKSGHDTVSWYQQALGQGPQFIFQYYEEEERQRGNFPDRFSGHQFPNYSSELNVNALLLGDSALYLCASSFQGADEQYFGPGTRLTVT.

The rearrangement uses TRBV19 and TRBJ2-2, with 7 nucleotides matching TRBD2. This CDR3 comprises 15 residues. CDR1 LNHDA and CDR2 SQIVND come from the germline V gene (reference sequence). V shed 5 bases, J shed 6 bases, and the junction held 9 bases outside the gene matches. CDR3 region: CASSPPGREAGELFF. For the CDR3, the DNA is TGTGCCAGTAGTCCTCCTGGCCGGGAGGCCGGGGAGCTGTTTTTT. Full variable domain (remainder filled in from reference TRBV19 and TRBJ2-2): DGGITQSPKYLFRKEGQNVTLSCEQNLNHDAMYWYRQDPGQGLRLIYYSQIVNDFQKGDIAEGYSVSREKKESFPLTVTSAQKNPTAFYLCASSPPGREAGELFFGEGSRLTVL.

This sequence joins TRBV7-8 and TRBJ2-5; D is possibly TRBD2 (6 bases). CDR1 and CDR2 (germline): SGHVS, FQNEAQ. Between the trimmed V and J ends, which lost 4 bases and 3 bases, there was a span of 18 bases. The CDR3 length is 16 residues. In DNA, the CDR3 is TGTGCCAGCAGCTCTGCACTAGTGGGGGGAGAAGAGACCCAGTACTTC. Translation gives CASSSALVGGEETQYF.

The CDR3 loop reads CASGQPGFIEQYF. In nucleotides, the CDR3 is TGTGCCAGCGGTCAACCAGGGTTCATCGAGCAGTACTTC. This chain connects TRBV12-3 or TRBV12-4 to TRBJ2-7; D possibly corresponds to TRBD1 (5 bases). The CDR3 has 13 amino acids. Deletions cut 8 bases from V and 6 bases from J, with 17 bases between.

CDR3: CASSVLNRGGTEAFF. The DNA for the CDR3 is TGTGCCAGCAGTGTCTTGAACAGGGGAGGCACTGAAGCTTTCTTT. This chain connects TRBV2 to TRBJ1-1; TRBD1 matches 7 bases. The V and J ends lost 4 bases and 4 bases, in that order; junction bases with no gene match: 9. The CDR3 has 15 residues. Germline V gene lookup returns CDR1 SNHLY and CDR2 FYNNEI.

In nucleotides, the CDR3 is TGTGCCAGCAGCCCCGGGGAAGGACAGGGGAATGAAAAACTGTTTTTT. Protein product: CASSPGEGQGNEKLFF. The rearrangement uses TRBV7-9 and TRBJ1-4; 9 bases line up with TRBD1. V lost 5 bases and J lost 5; bases outside the gene matches: 9. The CDR3 has 16 residues. Germline CDR1 SEHNR, CDR2 FQNEAQ (reference sequence). Supplemented by reference TRBV7-9 and TRBJ1-4, the full variable domain reads DTGVSQNPRHKITKRGQNVTFRCDPISEHNRLYWYRQTLGQGPEFLTYFQNEAQLEKSRLLSDRFSAERPKGSFSTLEIQRTEQGDSAMYLCASSPGEGQGNEKLFFGSGTQLSVL.

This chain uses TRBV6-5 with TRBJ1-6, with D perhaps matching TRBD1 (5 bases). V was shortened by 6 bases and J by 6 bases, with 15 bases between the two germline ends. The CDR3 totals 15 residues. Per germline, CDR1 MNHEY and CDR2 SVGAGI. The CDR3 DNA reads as TGTGCCAGCAGCCGGGGGTGGATGAGTAATTCACCCCTCCACTTT. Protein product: CASSRGWMSNSPLHF.

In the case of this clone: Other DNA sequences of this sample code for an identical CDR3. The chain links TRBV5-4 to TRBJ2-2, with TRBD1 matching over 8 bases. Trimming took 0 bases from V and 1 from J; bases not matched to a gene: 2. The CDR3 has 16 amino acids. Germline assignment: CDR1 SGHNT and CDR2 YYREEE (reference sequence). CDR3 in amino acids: CASSLGGTGNTGELFF. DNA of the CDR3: TGTGCCAGCAGCTTGGGAGGGACAGGGAACACCGGGGAGCTGTTTTTT.

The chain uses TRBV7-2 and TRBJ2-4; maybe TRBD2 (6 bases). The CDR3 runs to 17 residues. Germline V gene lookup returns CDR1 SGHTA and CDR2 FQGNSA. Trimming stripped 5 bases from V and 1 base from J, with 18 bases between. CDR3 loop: CASSQSGGAGAKNIQYF. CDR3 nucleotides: TGTGCCAGCAGCCAGAGCGGCGGGGCTGGTGCCAAAAACATTCAGTACTTC.

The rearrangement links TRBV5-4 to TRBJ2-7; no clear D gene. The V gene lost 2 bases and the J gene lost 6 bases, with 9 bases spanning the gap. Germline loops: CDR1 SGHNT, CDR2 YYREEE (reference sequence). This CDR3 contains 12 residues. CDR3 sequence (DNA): TGTGCCAGCAGCTTTGACTTGATCGAGCAGTACTTC. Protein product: CASSFDLIEQYF. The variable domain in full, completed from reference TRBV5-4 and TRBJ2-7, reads ETGVTQSPTHLIKTRGQQVTLRCSSQSGHNTVSWYQQALGQGPQFIFQYYREEENGRGNFPPRFSGLQFPNYSSELNVNALELDDSALYLCASSFDLIEQYFGPGTRLTVT.

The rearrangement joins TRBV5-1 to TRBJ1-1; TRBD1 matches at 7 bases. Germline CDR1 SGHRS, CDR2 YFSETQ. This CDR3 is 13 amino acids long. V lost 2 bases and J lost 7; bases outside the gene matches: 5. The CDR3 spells CASSFGTVDEAFF. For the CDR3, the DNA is TGCGCCAGCAGCTTCGGGACAGTTGATGAAGCTTTCTTT.

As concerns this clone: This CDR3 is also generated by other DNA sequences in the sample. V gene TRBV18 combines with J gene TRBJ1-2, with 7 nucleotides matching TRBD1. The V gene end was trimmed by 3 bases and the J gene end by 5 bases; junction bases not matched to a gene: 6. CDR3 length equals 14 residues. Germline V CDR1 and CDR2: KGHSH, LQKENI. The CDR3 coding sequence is TGTGCCAGCTCACCTCCGACAGGGATTTATGGCTACACCTTC. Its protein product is CASSPPTGIYGYTF.

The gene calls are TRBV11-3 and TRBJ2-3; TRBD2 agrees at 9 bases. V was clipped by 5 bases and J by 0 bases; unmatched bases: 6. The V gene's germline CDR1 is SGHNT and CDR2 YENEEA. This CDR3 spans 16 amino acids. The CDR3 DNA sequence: TGTGCCAGCAGCCTCAGTCTAGCGGGGAGCACAGATACGCAGTATTTT. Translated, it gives CASSLSLAGSTDTQYF.

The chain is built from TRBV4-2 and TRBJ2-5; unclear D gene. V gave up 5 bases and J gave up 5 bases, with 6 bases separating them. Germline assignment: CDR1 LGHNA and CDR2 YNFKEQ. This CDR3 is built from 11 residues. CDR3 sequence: CASSVGETQYF. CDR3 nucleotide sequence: TGTGCCAGCAGCGTCGGGGAGACCCAGTACTTC.

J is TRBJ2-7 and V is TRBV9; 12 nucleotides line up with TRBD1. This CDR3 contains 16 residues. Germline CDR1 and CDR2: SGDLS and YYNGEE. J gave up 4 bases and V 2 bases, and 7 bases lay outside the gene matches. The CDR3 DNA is TGTGCCAGCAGCGTGACCGGGACAGGGGGCATGTACGAGCAGTACTTC. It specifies CASSVTGTGGMYEQYF.

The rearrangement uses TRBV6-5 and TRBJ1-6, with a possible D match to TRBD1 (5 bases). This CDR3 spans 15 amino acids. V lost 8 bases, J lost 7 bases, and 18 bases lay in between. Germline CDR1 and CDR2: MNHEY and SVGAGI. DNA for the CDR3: TGTGCCAGCCCCGGGAGGGACTCAAGAAATTCACCCCTCCACTTT. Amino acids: CASPGRDSRNSPLHF.

Here the CDR3 reads CASSLAQGAPTEAFF. The CDR3 coding sequence is TGTGCCAGCAGCTTAGCGCAGGGGGCGCCCACTGAAGCTTTCTTT. This rearrangement joins TRBV7-7 to TRBJ1-1; 8 bases match TRBD1. The CDR3 runs 15 residues. The germline CDR1 and CDR2 sequences are SSHAT and FNYEAQ (reference sequence). V lost 0 bases, J lost 4 bases, and 4 bases stayed unmatched.

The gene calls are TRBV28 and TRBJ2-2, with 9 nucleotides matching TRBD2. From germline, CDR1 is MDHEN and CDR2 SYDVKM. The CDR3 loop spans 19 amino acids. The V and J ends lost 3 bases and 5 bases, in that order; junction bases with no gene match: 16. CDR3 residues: CASSFPPRTSAHLTGELFF. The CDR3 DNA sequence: TGTGCCAGCAGTTTCCCCCCCCGGACTAGCGCCCATCTTACCGGGGAGCTGTTTTTT.

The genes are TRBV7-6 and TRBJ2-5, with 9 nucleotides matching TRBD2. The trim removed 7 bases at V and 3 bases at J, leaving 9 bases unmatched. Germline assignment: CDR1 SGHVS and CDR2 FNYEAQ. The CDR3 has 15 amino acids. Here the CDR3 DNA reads TGTGCCAGCACCCCCGGCGGGGGGGCCGAAGAGACCCAGTACTTC. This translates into CASTPGGGAEETQYF.

CDR3 coding DNA: TGTGCCAGCATTGACGACAGGGAGACTGAAGCTTTCTTT. It encodes CASIDDRETEAFF. This chain links TRBV12-3 or TRBV12-4 with TRBJ1-1, with 7 bases lining up with TRBD1. V lost 7 bases, J lost 5 bases, and 7 bases stayed unmatched. The CDR3 consists of 13 residues.

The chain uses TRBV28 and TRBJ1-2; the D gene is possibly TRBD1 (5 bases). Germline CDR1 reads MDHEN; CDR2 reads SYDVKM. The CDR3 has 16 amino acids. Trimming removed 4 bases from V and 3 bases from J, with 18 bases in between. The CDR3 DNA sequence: TGTGCCAGCAGTTCAAGAGGGGAGGACGCCTACTATGGCTACACCTTC. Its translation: CASSSRGEDAYYGYTF.

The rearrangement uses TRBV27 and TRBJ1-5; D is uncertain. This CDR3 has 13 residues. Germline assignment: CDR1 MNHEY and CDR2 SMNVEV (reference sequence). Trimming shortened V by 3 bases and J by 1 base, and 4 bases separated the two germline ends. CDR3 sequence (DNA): TGTGCCAGCAGTTTTCTGAGCAATCAGCCCCAGCATTTT. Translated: CASSFLSNQPQHF.

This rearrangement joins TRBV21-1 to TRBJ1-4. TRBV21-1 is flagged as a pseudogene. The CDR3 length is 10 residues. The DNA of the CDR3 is TGTGCCATCCCGTATGAAAAACTGTTTTTT. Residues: CAIPYEKLFF.

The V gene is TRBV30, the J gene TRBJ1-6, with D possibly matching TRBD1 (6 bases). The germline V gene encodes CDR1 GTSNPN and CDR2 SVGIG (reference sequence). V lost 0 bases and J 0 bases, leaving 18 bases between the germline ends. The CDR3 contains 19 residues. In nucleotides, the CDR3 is TGTGCCTGGAGTGTATTTAGGCAGGGGCCGAGCTCCTATAATTCACCCCTCCACTTT. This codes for CAWSVFRQGPSSYNSPLHF. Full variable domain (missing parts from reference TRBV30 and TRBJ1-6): SQTIHQWPATLVQPVGSPLSLECTVEGTSNPNLYWYRQAAGRGLQLLFYSVGIGQISSEVPQNLSASRPQDRQFILSSKKLLLSDSGFYLCAWSVFRQGPSSYNSPLHFGNGTRLTVT.